This T cell receptor beta chain was profiled in a study of blood T cell repertoires in COVID-19. Germline CDR1 MNHNY, CDR2 SVGAGI (reference sequence). This CDR3 region has 12 residues. V shed 6 bases and J shed 6 bases, with 11 bases lying between them. Assay used: immunoSEQ multiplex PCR; TCRdb lists only in-frame clones, some missing. The sample has a few hundred thousand clones; around four fifths are singletons. Sample: peripheral blood. The chain couples TRBV6-6 to TRBJ1-2, with TRBD1 as a possible D gene (6 bases). This clonotype originated in a man aged 30-40 years with active or convalescent COVID-19. CDR3 nucleotides: TGTGCCAGCAGAGGGGGGGCAGATGGCTACACCTTC. Translating gives CASRGGADGYTF.